The present T cell receptor beta chain was sequenced within a study of blood T cell repertoires in COVID-19. Study at large: Italy, Spain and the United States were the sources of the convalescent and acute COVID-19 samples. The cDNA or gDNA used as material had been derived from T cells, B-cell-depleted T cells, or PBMCs.

TCRdb's table, derived via immunoSEQ multiplex PCR, lists solely in-frame clones and lacks some. The sample comprises 250,000 to 350,000 clones, over 85% of which are singletons, and roughly 2.6% rests with the top ten. The study assigned cohorts using participant-reported clinical history. Trimming removed 3 bases at V and 4 bases at J, with 13 bases between. Germline CDR1 reads SGHTA; CDR2 reads FQGNSA. This CDR3 spans 15 amino acids. The receptor was isolated from a man in his 60s who had recovered from COVID-19. This chain uses TRBV7-2 with TRBJ1-5; perhaps TRBD1 as D (5 bases). The material sequenced was PBMCs or T cells enriched from blood (not recorded which). CDR3 residues: CASSFNVRGNQPQHF. The CDR3, as DNA: TGTGCCAGCAGCTTTAACGTCCGGGGGAATCAGCCCCAGCATTTT.